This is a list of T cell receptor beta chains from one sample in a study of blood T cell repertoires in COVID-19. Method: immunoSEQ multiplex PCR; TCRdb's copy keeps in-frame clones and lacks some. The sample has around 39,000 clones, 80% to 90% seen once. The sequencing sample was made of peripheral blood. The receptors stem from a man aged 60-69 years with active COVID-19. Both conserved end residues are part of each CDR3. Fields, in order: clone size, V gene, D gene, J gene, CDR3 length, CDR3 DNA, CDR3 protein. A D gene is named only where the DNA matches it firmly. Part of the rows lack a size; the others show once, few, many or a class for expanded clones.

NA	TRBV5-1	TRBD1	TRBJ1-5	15	TGCGCCAGCAGGGCCGGGACAGGGGGCGAATGGCCCCAGCATTTT	CASRAGTGGEWPQHF
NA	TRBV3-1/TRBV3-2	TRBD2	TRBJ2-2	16	TGTGCCAGCACCGAAGTCTCCGGGAGGGCCCCCGGGGAGCTGTTTTTT	CASTEVSGRAPGELFF
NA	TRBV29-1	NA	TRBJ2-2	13	TGCAGCGTTGCAGGGCTGAACACCGGGGAGCTGTTTTTT	CSVAGLNTGELFF
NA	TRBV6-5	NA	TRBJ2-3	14	TGTGCCAGCATCCTCAGCCGGGTCACAGATACGCAGTATTTT	CASILSRVTDTQYF
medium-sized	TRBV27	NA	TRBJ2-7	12	TGTGCCAGCAGTTCAGGAACCTACGAGCAGTACTTC	CASSSGTYEQYF
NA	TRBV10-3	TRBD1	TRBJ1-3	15	TGTGCCATCAGTGGCGTACAGGGGGCACGAAACACCATATATTTT	CAISGVQGARNTIYF
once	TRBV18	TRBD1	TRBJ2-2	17	TGTGCCAGCTCACCACCTGGGACAGGGGAAGTCACCGGGGAGCTGTTTTTT	CASSPPGTGEVTGELFF
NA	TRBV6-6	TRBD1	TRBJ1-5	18	TGTGCCAGCAGTCAAATCCCGGGACAGGGGCTTATAAATCAGCCCCAGCATTTT	CASSQIPGQGLINQPQHF
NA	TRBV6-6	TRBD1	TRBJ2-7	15	TGTGCCAGCTCCACGGCGGGACAGGGTTCCTACGAGCAGTACTTC	CASSTAGQGSYEQYF
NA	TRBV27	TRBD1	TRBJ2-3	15	TGTGCCAGCAGCCGGGACAGGGGGCGCACAGATACGCAGTATTTT	CASSRDRGRTDTQYF
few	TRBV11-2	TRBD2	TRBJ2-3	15	TGTGCCAGCAGCTCGAGCGGGGGTTACACAGATACGCAGTATTTT	CASSSSGGYTDTQYF
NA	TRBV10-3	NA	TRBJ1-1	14	TGTGCCATCACCGCAGACGGAGGCGGCACTGAAGCTTTCTTT	CAITADGGGTEAFF
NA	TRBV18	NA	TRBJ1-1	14	TGTGCCAGCTCACCACTTGGAGGGACCACTGAAGCTTTCTTT	CASSPLGGTTEAFF
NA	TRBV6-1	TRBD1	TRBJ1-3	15	TGTGCCAGCAGTGAGAGAGGACAGGGAAAAAACACCATATATTTT	CASSERGQGKNTIYF
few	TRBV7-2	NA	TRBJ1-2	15	TGTGCCAGCAGCTTATACCTGGGGGGAGGCGGTGGCTACACCTTC	CASSLYLGGGGGYTF
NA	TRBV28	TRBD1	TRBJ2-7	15	TGTGCCAGCAACTCCCTTACCGGGACAGCCTACGAGCAGTACTTC	CASNSLTGTAYEQYF
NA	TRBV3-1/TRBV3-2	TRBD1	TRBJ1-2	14	TGTGCCAGCAGCAAACAGGGACAGGGCCGTGGCTACACCTTC	CASSKQGQGRGYTF
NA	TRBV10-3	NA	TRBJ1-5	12	TGTGCCATCAGTAGCGAACATCAGCCCCAGCATTTT	CAISSEHQPQHF
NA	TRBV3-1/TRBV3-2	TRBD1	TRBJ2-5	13	TGTGCCAGCAGCTGGACAGGGCAAGAGACCCAGTACTTC	CASSWTGQETQYF
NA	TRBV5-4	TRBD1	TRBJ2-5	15	TGTGCCAGCAGCTCTCAGACAGGGATAGGGGAGACCCAGTACTTC	CASSSQTGIGETQYF
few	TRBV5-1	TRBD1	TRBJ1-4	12	TGCGCCAGCAGCCGGGACAGAGAAAAACTGTTTTTT	CASSRDREKLFF
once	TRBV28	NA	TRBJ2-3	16	TGTGCCAGCAATTTATTCGACGGAGCTAGCACAGATACGCAGTATTTT	CASNLFDGASTDTQYF
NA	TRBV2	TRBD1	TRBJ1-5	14	TGTGCCAGCAGCCTAGACAGGGGCAATCAGCCCCAGCATTTT	CASSLDRGNQPQHF
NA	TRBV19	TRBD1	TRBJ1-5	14	TGTGCCAGTAGCAACGACAGGGTCTTGGGCCCCCAGCATTTT	CASSNDRVLGPQHF
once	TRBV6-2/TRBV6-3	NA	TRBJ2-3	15	TGTGCCAGCAGTTCAAGTCGGGTAGTCACAGATACGCAGTATTTT	CASSSSRVVTDTQYF
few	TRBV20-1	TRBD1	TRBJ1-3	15	TGCAGTGCTAGTCCCGGGACAGGGATCGGAAACACCATATATTTT	CSASPGTGIGNTIYF